The 28 T cell receptor beta chains reported below all come from one sample, sequenced in a study of graft-versus-host responses after intestinal transplantation. The data were produced by immunoSEQ multiplex PCR, yet TCRdb's version contains in-frame clones alone and is incomplete. The sample contains about 47,000 clones, 90% to 95% of which appear only once. The antigens these receptors bind are not known. The sequenced sample was unstimulated CD8+ T cells sorted from spleen or lymph node cells, obtained before transplant. These receptors were taken from a human donor who was the organ donor for an intestinal transplant.

This clone was seen only once. This rearrangement joins TRBV4-1 to TRBJ1-2; the D gene is possibly TRBD1 (5 bases). Germline V gene data show CDR1 as MGHRA and CDR2 as YSYEKL. The V end was cut by 4 bases, the J end by 3 bases, with 18 bases between. This CDR3 has 16 amino acids. CDR3 amino acids: CASSPITGHWDYGYTF. The DNA of the CDR3 is TGCGCCAGCAGCCCGATTACAGGTCATTGGGACTATGGCTACACCTTC.

The J gene is TRBJ1-1, the V gene TRBV5-1, with D unclear. V was cut by 0 bases and J by 1 base, with 10 bases left in between. The CDR3 loop spans 15 amino acids. Per the germline V gene, CDR1 is SGHRS and CDR2 is YFSETQ. As DNA, the CDR3 is TGCGCCAGCAGCTTGGAGGTAATCGAGAACACTGAAGCTTTCTTT. Amino acids: CASSLEVIENTEAFF.

This clone was seen only once. This rearrangement joins TRBV9 to TRBJ2-1; D gene uncertain. The ends were cut back, 4 bases at V and 8 bases at J, with 10 bases in the middle. CDR3 size: 12 residues. Germline-derived CDR1 and CDR2 are SGDLS and YYNGEE. Written as DNA, the CDR3 is TGTGCCAGCAGCTCTAACGAGGATGAGCAGTTCTTC. Protein: CASSSNEDEQFF.

The chain carries TRBV5-1 and TRBJ1-2, with D maybe TRBD1 (5 bases). Germline V lookup: CDR1 SGHRS, CDR2 YFSETQ. The ends were cut back, 4 bases at V and 2 bases at J, with 18 bases in the middle. The CDR3 spans 16 residues. For the CDR3, the DNA is TGCGCCAGCAGCAGGGTCGTTGGGGACTCCAACTATGGCTACACCTTC. It codes for CASSRVVGDSNYGYTF. The whole variable domain, remainder taken from reference TRBV5-1 and TRBJ1-2, is KAGVTQTPRYLIKTRGQQVTLSCSPISGHRSVSWYQQTPGQGLQFLFEYFSETQRNKGNFPGRFSGRQFSNSRSEMNVSTLELGDSALYLCASSRVVGDSNYGYTFGSGTRLTVV.

The chain joins TRBV27 to TRBJ2-1; 13 nucleotides align to TRBD2. The CDR3 extends over 16 amino acids. The junction had 6 bases not matched to a gene; V was cut back by 6 bases and J by 4 bases. The germline CDR1 and CDR2 sequences are MNHEY and SMNVEV (reference sequence). CDR3 sequence (DNA): TGTGCCAGCAGCCGGGGGACTAGCGGGGTGTACAATGAGCAGTTCTTC. Its protein is CASSRGTSGVYNEQFF.

The V gene is TRBV30, the J gene TRBJ2-7, with D possibly matching TRBD1 (6 bases). CDR3 size: 11 residues. Trimming removed 4 bases from V and 6 bases from J, with 10 bases in between. Germline CDR1 GTSNPN, CDR2 SVGIG (reference sequence). This chain's CDR3 is CAWTHRVEQYF. CDR3 nucleotides: TGTGCCTGGACACACAGGGTCGAGCAGTACTTC.

This chain joins TRBV11-2 and TRBJ2-7; D not resolved. CDR1 is SGHAT, CDR2 FQNNGV, per germline. The CDR3 contains 13 residues. Trimming pared 2 bases from V and 3 bases from J, leaving 8 bases between. The CDR3 coding sequence is TGTGCCAGCAGCTTACGCAGCGTCTACGAGCAGTACTTC. Translating gives CASSLRSVYEQYF.

The chain recombines TRBV5-6 with TRBJ2-3, with TRBD2 as a possible D gene (6 bases). Germline V CDR1 and CDR2: SGHDT, YYEEEE. Deletions cut 3 bases from V and 2 bases from J, with 19 bases between. The CDR3 spans 17 residues. Written as DNA, the CDR3 is TGTGCCAGCAGCTGGGGACCGGGACTCGAAACCACAGATACGCAGTATTTT. Protein product: CASSWGPGLETTDTQYF.

The chain is built from TRBV10-1 and TRBJ2-7; D remains ambiguous. The V gene lost 4 bases and the J gene lost 1 base, with 11 bases spanning the gap. This CDR3 has 14 amino acids. Germline V gene lookup returns CDR1 WNHNN and CDR2 SYGVQD (reference sequence). In DNA, the CDR3 is TGCGCCAGCAGTGGCTCCCAGGAATCCTACGAGCAGTACTTC. Its protein is CASSGSQESYEQYF.

J is TRBJ2-1 and V is TRBV7-3; TRBD1 matches 10 bases. The V segment lost 5 bases and the J segment 2 bases; nucleotides outside the gene matches: 3. The CDR3 extends over 15 amino acids. Germline CDR1 reads SGHTA; CDR2 reads FQGTGA. CDR3 region: CASSPGTGAYNEQFF. In nucleotides, the CDR3 is TGTGCCAGCAGCCCCGGGACAGGGGCCTACAATGAGCAGTTCTTC.

The V call is TRBV15, the J call TRBJ1-5; TRBD1 agrees at 8 bases. Germline V gene data show CDR1 as LNHNV and CDR2 as YYDKDF (reference sequence). V shed 0 bases, J shed 6 bases, and the junction held 7 bases outside the gene matches. This CDR3 is built from 16 residues. The CDR3 loop is CATSRDEQGGIQPQHF. CDR3 in DNA: TGTGCCACCAGCAGAGATGAACAGGGGGGGATTCAGCCCCAGCATTTT.

V is TRBV27 and J is TRBJ1-4, with D tentatively TRBD1 (6 bases). The germline V gene encodes CDR1 MNHEY and CDR2 SMNVEV (reference sequence). V was shortened by 2 bases and J by 11 bases, with 9 bases between the two germline ends. The CDR3 is 12 amino acids. CDR3 sequence (DNA): TGTGCCAGCAGTTTAAAGGGGGGGAAACTGTTTTTT. This sequence encodes CASSLKGGKLFF.

This rearrangement joins TRBV6-1 to TRBJ1-1, with unresolved D. Germline lookup yields CDR1 MNHNS and CDR2 SASEGT. The CDR3 consists of 14 residues. Trimming cost V 1 base and J 0 bases, with 6 bases left between them. The CDR3 loop reads CASSEDGVNTEAFF. The CDR3 DNA is TGTGCCAGCAGTGAAGATGGAGTGAACACTGAAGCTTTCTTT.

The chain recombines TRBV7-6 with TRBJ1-4; weak D call: TRBD1 (5 bases). The V gene's germline CDR1 is SGHVS and CDR2 FNYEAQ. V gave up 3 bases and J gave up 4 bases, with 15 bases separating them. The CDR3 is made up of 16 amino acids. CDR3 residues: CASSLAAGEDNEKLFF. The CDR3 nucleotides read TGTGCCAGCAGCTTGGCTGCGGGGGAAGATAATGAAAAACTGTTTTTT.

The chain joins TRBV5-1 to TRBJ1-1, with 7 bases identical to TRBD1. CDR1 is SGHRS and CDR2 is YFSETQ in the germline V gene. With 7 bases clipped from V and 4 bases from J, the junction kept 4 bases outside the gene matches. The length of the CDR3 is 12 residues. The CDR3 spells CASQGGSTEAFF. CDR3 bases: TGCGCCAGCCAGGGGGGGAGCACTGAAGCTTTCTTT.

V usage is TRBV28 and J usage is TRBJ2-7; no clear D gene. Trimming took 4 bases from V and 6 from J, leaving 13 bases between them. CDR3 length: 13 residues. Germline CDR1 is MDHEN and CDR2 is SYDVKM. CDR3 loop: CASSCLTCGEQYF. The CDR3 DNA follows: TGTGCCAGCAGTTGCCTAACTTGTGGCGAGCAGTACTTC. Full variable domain (outside the CDR3, taken from reference TRBV28 and TRBJ2-7): DVKVTQSSRYLVKRTGEKVFLECVQDMDHENMFWYRQDPGLGLRLIYFSYDVKMKEKGDIPEGYSVSREKKERFSLILESASTNQTSMYLCASSCLTCGEQYFGPGTRLTVT.

The chain combines TRBV4-3 with TRBJ2-2, with 9 positions matching TRBD1. Germline loops: CDR1 LGHNA, CDR2 YSLEER. Trimming took 2 bases from V and 0 from J; bases not matched to a gene: 4. The CDR3 is made up of 17 amino acids. The CDR3 region is CASSQPTGGPNTGELFF. The CDR3 nucleotides read TGCGCCAGCAGCCAACCGACAGGGGGTCCGAACACCGGGGAGCTGTTTTTT.

The chain has TRBV28 and TRBJ1-2; tentatively, D is TRBD1 (5 bases). V gave up 5 bases and J gave up 0 bases, with 22 bases separating them. CDR1 MDHEN and CDR2 SYDVKM come from the germline V gene. The CDR3 is 18 amino acids. In DNA, the CDR3 is TGTGCCAGCAGTAGCCTCGTCGATCGGGCAGGGCCTAACTATGGCTACACCTTC. This encodes CASSSLVDRAGPNYGYTF.

CDR3 sequence: CSVEEQGPLETQYF. DNA of the CDR3: TGCAGCGTTGAAGAACAGGGTCCCCTTGAGACCCAGTACTTC. V is TRBV29-1 and J is TRBJ2-5, with a weak D call TRBD1 (6 bases). CDR1 and CDR2 (germline): SQVTM, ANQGSEA. With 0 bases removed from V and 5 bases from J, the gap between germline ends came to 13 bases. There are 14 residues in the CDR3.

DNA for the CDR3: TGTGCCACTCAGATGAGTATGGAAGCTTTCTTT. As protein: CATQMSMEAFF. V and J are TRBV19 and TRBJ1-1; the D is unclear. This CDR3 comprises 11 residues. V lost 10 bases and J lost 8, with 14 bases in between. CDR1 and CDR2 (germline): LNHDA, SQIVND (reference sequence).

This rearrangement joins TRBV4-2 to TRBJ2-1; D gene uncertain. V shed 5 bases and J shed 5 bases, with 10 bases lying between them. Germline V gives CDR1 LGHNA, CDR2 YNFKEQ. The CDR3 totals 13 residues. CDR3 residues: CASSRAGNNEQFF. The CDR3 DNA follows: TGTGCCAGCAGCAGAGCCGGTAACAATGAGCAGTTCTTC.

Details on this clone: The junction differs from germline at one of its ends, possibly a read error. The chain joins TRBV6-6 to TRBJ2-2; D not certain. The CDR3 has 13 amino acids. The germline gives CDR1 MNHNY, CDR2 SVGAGI (reference sequence). The CDR3 DNA reads as TGTGCCAGCACCTCAGAGAACGCCGGGGAGCTGTTTTTT. Its protein is CASTSENAGELFF.

The chain uses TRBV30 and TRBJ1-1, with TRBD1 matching 7 bases. The V segment lost 2 bases and the J segment 1 base; nucleotides outside the gene matches: 1. The germline CDR1 and CDR2 sequences are GTSNPN and SVGIG (reference sequence). This CDR3 has 13 residues. The DNA of the CDR3 is TGTGCCTGGAGTAGGACAGGGAACACTGAAGCTTTCTTT. Translation: CAWSRTGNTEAFF.

The chain joins TRBV28 to TRBJ1-1, with D perhaps TRBD1 (6 bases). V lost 4 bases and J 1 base, leaving 13 bases between the germline ends. Germline values: CDR1 MDHEN, CDR2 SYDVKM. The CDR3 is made up of 15 amino acids. The CDR3 DNA is TGTGCCAGCAGTTACCCCAGGGGTGGGAACACTGAAGCTTTCTTT. This sequence encodes CASSYPRGGNTEAFF.

The chain links TRBV6-6 to TRBJ2-3, with D perhaps matching TRBD1 (5 bases). Germline V gene lookup returns CDR1 MNHNY and CDR2 SVGAGI (reference sequence). V lost 7 bases and J lost 1, with 12 bases in between. This CDR3 region has 14 residues. The CDR3 protein is CASNKGWGTDTQYF. CDR3 DNA sequence: TGTGCCAGCAACAAGGGGTGGGGCACAGATACGCAGTATTTT.

This clone was seen just once. CDR3 residues: CASSLATGGPYEQYF. DNA for the CDR3: TGCGCCAGCAGCTTAGCGACAGGGGGCCCCTACGAGCAGTACTTC. This sequence joins TRBV5-1 and TRBJ2-7; 10 nucleotides agree with TRBD1. Trimming took 2 bases from V and 2 from J; bases not matched to a gene: 4. Germline CDR1 reads SGHRS; CDR2 reads YFSETQ. The CDR3 is made up of 15 amino acids. The full variable domain, completed using reference TRBV5-1 and TRBJ2-7, is KAGVTQTPRYLIKTRGQQVTLSCSPISGHRSVSWYQQTPGQGLQFLFEYFSETQRNKGNFPGRFSGRQFSNSRSEMNVSTLELGDSALYLCASSLATGGPYEQYFGPGTRLTVT.

The rearrangement links TRBV19 to TRBJ2-7; no reliable D call. V lost 4 bases and J 4 bases, leaving 8 bases between the germline ends. Germline values: CDR1 LNHDA, CDR2 SQIVND (reference sequence). This CDR3 has 12 amino acids. This CDR3 is CASSTGPYEQYF. The CDR3 DNA is TGTGCCAGTAGTACCGGGCCTTACGAGCAGTACTTC. The variable domain in full, with the rest retrieved from reference TRBV19 and TRBJ2-7, is DGGITQSPKYLFRKEGQNVTLSCEQNLNHDAMYWYRQDPGQGLRLIYYSQIVNDFQKGDIAEGYSVSREKKESFPLTVTSAQKNPTAFYLCASSTGPYEQYFGPGTRLTVT.

In DNA, the CDR3 is TGTGCCAGCAGCGTGGATGGGACAAGCTCTGGAAACACCATATATTTT. Its translation: CASSVDGTSSGNTIYF. This chain uses TRBV9 with TRBJ1-3; tentative D call: TRBD1 (6 bases). The ends were cut back, 2 bases at V and 0 bases at J, with 12 bases in the middle. Per the germline V gene, CDR1 is SGDLS and CDR2 is YYNGEE. The length of the CDR3 is 16 residues.